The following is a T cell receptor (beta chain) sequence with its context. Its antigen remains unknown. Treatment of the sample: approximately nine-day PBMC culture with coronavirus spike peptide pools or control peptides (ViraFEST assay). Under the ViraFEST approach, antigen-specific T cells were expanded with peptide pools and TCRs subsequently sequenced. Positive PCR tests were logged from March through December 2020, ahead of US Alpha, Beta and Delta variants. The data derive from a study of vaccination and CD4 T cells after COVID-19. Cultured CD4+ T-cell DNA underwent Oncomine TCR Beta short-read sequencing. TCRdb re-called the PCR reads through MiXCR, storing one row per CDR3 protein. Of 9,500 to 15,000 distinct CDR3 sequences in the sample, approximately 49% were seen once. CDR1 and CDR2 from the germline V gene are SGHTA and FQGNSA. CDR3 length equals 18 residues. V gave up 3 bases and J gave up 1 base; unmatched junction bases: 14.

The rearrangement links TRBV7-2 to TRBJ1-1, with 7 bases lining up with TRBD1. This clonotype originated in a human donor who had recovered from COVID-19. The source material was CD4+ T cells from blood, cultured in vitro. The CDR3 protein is CASSFPLKGAKGNTEAFF. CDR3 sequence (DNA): TGTGCCAGCAGCTTCCCCTTGAAGGGGGCAAAAGGGAACACTGAAGCTTTCTTT.